The 21 T cell receptor beta chains below come from one sample, sequenced in a study of radiotherapy plus CTLA-4 blockade in lung cancer (dated by TCRdb to 2016 to 2019). The library was built by means of the immunoSEQ multiplex PCR assay. TCRdb limited this immuneACCESS table to in-frame rearrangements with V and J called. A share of clones is missing; checked studies link under half to unresolved V genes, and the rest is unexplained. Counted in this sample were tens of thousands of clones; around 79% of them appeared once. Less than 25% of the sample belongs to the ten largest clones. Here the sequenced sample was peripheral blood, taken from a patient treated with radiotherapy plus ipilimumab. The receptors stem from a human donor with non-small cell lung cancer that progressed on radiotherapy plus ipilimumab.

The chain is built from TRBV10-1 and TRBJ2-2; D call uncertain. V lost 2 bases and J 4 bases, leaving 8 bases between the germline ends. The CDR3 extends over 14 amino acids. The germline CDR1 and CDR2 sequences are WNHNN and SYGVQD (reference sequence). CDR3 sequence reads: CASSEVLGTGELFF. The CDR3 bases are TGCGCCAGCAGTGAGGTCCTTGGCACCGGGGAGCTGTTTTTT.

The chain joins TRBV27 to TRBJ1-6; 7 bases agree with TRBD1. Germline V gives CDR1 MNHEY, CDR2 SMNVEV (reference sequence). Trimming at V came to 5 bases and at J to 7 bases, leaving 8 bases not matched to a gene. The CDR3 covers 15 residues. As DNA, the CDR3 is TGTGCCAGCAGTCTAGGGACAGTAAGAAATTCACCCCTCCACTTT. This codes for CASSLGTVRNSPLHF.

The chain joins TRBV19 to TRBJ1-2; 8 bases are a match to TRBD1. CDR3 length: 16 residues. Germline V gives CDR1 LNHDA, CDR2 SQIVND (reference sequence). J was trimmed by 0 bases and V by 10 bases; bases with no gene match: 13. The CDR3 bases are TGTGCCACCTCCGGACAGGGAAGGGGACCTAACTATGGCTACACCTTC. Amino acid sequence: CATSGQGRGPNYGYTF. The full variable domain, rest sourced from reference TRBV19 and TRBJ1-2, is DGGITQSPKYLFRKEGQNVTLSCEQNLNHDAMYWYRQDPGQGLRLIYYSQIVNDFQKGDIAEGYSVSREKKESFPLTVTSAQKNPTAFYLCATSGQGRGPNYGYTFGSGTRLTVV.

The genes are TRBV6-4 and TRBJ2-5, with 13 bases identical to TRBD2. This CDR3 contains 18 residues. The V and J ends lost 5 bases and 0 bases, in that order; junction bases with no gene match: 9. CDR1 and CDR2 (germline): MRHNA, SNTAGT. CDR3 residues: CASSLRLAGGRYQETQYF. The CDR3 bases are TGTGCCAGCAGTTTACGACTAGCGGGGGGCCGGTACCAAGAGACCCAGTACTTC.

V usage is TRBV19 and J usage is TRBJ2-1; D tentatively fits TRBD1 or TRBD2 (5 bases each). The ends were cut back, 7 bases at V and 6 bases at J, with 19 bases in the middle. CDR1 and CDR2 from the germline V gene are LNHDA and SQIVND (reference sequence). The CDR3 runs 15 residues. The CDR3 DNA reads as TGTGCCAGTATGGGAAGAGGGGCGCGTCCCAATGAGCAGTTCTTC. Amino acids: CASMGRGARPNEQFF.

The J gene is TRBJ2-7, the V gene TRBV18, with D unclear. The CDR3 consists of 13 residues. The germline gives CDR1 KGHSH, CDR2 LQKENI. Trimming removed 3 bases from V and 0 bases from J, with 6 bases in between. CDR3: CASSPQDSYEQYF. In DNA form, the CDR3 reads TGTGCCAGCTCACCGCAGGACTCCTACGAGCAGTACTTC.

The chain is built from TRBV4-3 and TRBJ2-7, with no clear D. The CDR3 consists of 15 residues. The V end was cut by 3 bases, the J end by 3 bases, with 15 bases between. Germline CDR1 is LGHNA and CDR2 is YSLEER. DNA for the CDR3: TGCGCCAGCAGCCAGGCAGATTCTTCGGGCTACGAGCAGTACTTC. Its translation is CASSQADSSGYEQYF.

This clone came up a few times. V is TRBV6-5 and J is TRBJ2-7; the D gene is possibly TRBD1 (6 bases). From germline, CDR1 is MNHEY and CDR2 SVGAGI. Trimming removed 4 bases at V and 1 base at J, with 14 bases between. The CDR3 loop spans 15 amino acids. The CDR3: CASSLGVGGSYEQYF. The CDR3 region has the DNA TGTGCCAGCAGTTTAGGGGTAGGGGGTTCCTACGAGCAGTACTTC.

This clone has just a few counts. CDR3 coding DNA: TGTGCCAGCAGCTTGAAGTTAACAGTGAGTAGCACAGATACGCAGTATTTT. Amino acid sequence: CASSLKLTVSSTDTQYF. The chain is built from TRBV5-8 and TRBJ2-3, with D hard to call. CDR3 length: 17 amino acids. V gave up 1 base and J gave up 0 bases, with 15 bases separating them. The germline gives CDR1 SGHTS, CDR2 YDEGEE.

The V gene is TRBV11-3, the J gene TRBJ2-1; D tentatively reads TRBD1 or TRBD2 (6 bases each). V lost 4 bases and J lost 8, with 15 bases in between. CDR3 length: 14 residues. The germline CDR1 and CDR2 sequences are SGHNT and YENEEA. CDR3 DNA: TGTGCCAGCAGCTACCTCTACGGGGGCTATGAGCAGTTCTTC. Amino acids: CASSYLYGGYEQFF.

V usage is TRBV27 and J usage is TRBJ1-1; TRBD1 matches at 10 bases. CDR3 size: 17 residues. The germline gives CDR1 MNHEY, CDR2 SMNVEV (reference sequence). V dropped 1 base and J dropped 4; count of bases not matched to a gene: 9. The CDR3 sequence: CASSLFGTGERSTEAFF. The CDR3 nucleotides read TGTGCCAGCAGTTTATTCGGGACAGGGGAACGGAGCACTGAAGCTTTCTTT.

This rearrangement joins TRBV30 to TRBJ2-1; 9 nucleotides align to TRBD2. The CDR3 runs 14 residues. In germline, CDR1 is GTSNPN, CDR2 SVGIG (reference sequence). Trimming removed 8 bases from V and 5 bases from J; junction bases left unmatched: 10. CDR3 amino acids: CAEEPSGVNNEQFF. The CDR3 nucleotides read TGTGCCGAGGAACCTAGCGGGGTGAACAATGAGCAGTTCTTC.

The count of this clone is one. The chain employs TRBV7-3 and TRBJ2-7; the D gene could be TRBD1 or TRBD2 (5 bases each). V was shortened by 1 base and J by 0 bases, with 13 bases between the two germline ends. Per the germline V gene, CDR1 is SGHTA and CDR2 is FQGTGA. The CDR3 runs 16 residues. This chain's CDR3 is CASSLSRDGHSYEQYF. The CDR3 DNA sequence: TGTGCCAGCAGCTTAAGTAGGGACGGTCACTCCTACGAGCAGTACTTC.

This clone came up once. This chain links TRBV20-1 with TRBJ1-2; no clear D gene. The CDR3 covers 11 residues. CDR1 is DFQATT, CDR2 SNEGSKA, per germline (reference sequence). The V gene lost 2 bases and the J gene lost 6 bases, with 7 bases spanning the gap. CDR3 nucleotides: TGCAGTGCTAGACTTCTAGATGGCTACACCTTC. Translation gives CSARLLDGYTF.

The chain couples TRBV5-4 to TRBJ2-1; TRBD2 matches at 11 bases. CDR3 length: 16 amino acids. V trimming: 0 bases; J trimming: 4 bases; junction bases outside the gene matches: 3. Germline CDR1 reads SGHNT; CDR2 reads YYREEE (reference sequence). CDR3 sequence: CASSLGGTSGYNEQFF. CDR3 DNA sequence: TGTGCCAGCAGCTTGGGGGGGACTAGCGGTTACAATGAGCAGTTCTTC.

The V call is TRBV30, the J call TRBJ1-5; the D is unclear. This CDR3 has 16 amino acids. CDR1 and CDR2 (germline): GTSNPN, SVGIG (reference sequence). V was cut by 5 bases and J by 1 base, with 18 bases left in between. The CDR3: CAWGGQGSLSNQPQHF. The DNA of the CDR3 is TGTGCCTGGGGTGGGCAAGGTAGCCTAAGCAATCAGCCCCAGCATTTT.

The chain recombines TRBV7-2 with TRBJ2-1, with 7 bases lining up with TRBD2. The germline CDR1 and CDR2 sequences are SGHTA and FQGNSA. V shed 3 bases, J shed 5 bases, and the junction held 4 bases outside the gene matches. The CDR3 sequence is 14 residues long. CDR3 residues: CASSFSGTNNEQFF. The DNA for the CDR3 is TGTGCCAGCAGCTTCTCCGGGACTAACAATGAGCAGTTCTTC. Drawing the rest from reference TRBV7-2 and TRBJ2-1, the complete variable domain is GAGVSQSPSNKVTEKGKDVELRCDPISGHTALYWYRQSLGQGLEFLIYFQGNSAPDKSGLPSDRFSAERTGGSVSTLTIQRTQQEDSAVYLCASSFSGTNNEQFFGPGTRLTVL.

CDR3 DNA sequence: TGTGCCAGCAGTACCGGGTGGAGCCAGCCCCAGCATTTT. As protein: CASSTGWSQPQHF. This chain links TRBV6-5 with TRBJ1-5, with D unclear. V was trimmed by 5 bases and J by 7 bases, leaving 12 bases between them. Germline CDR1 MNHEY, CDR2 SVGAGI. The CDR3 is 13 residues long.

The rearrangement links TRBV19 to TRBJ1-3; 7 nucleotides align to TRBD1. V lost 11 bases, J lost 2 bases, and 9 bases stayed unmatched. Germline V CDR1 and CDR2: LNHDA, SQIVND (reference sequence). The CDR3 runs to 14 residues. The CDR3 reads CAVQGIGAGNTIYF. CDR3 DNA sequence: TGTGCCGTACAGGGGATTGGTGCTGGAAACACCATATATTTT.

The V gene is TRBV7-9, the J gene TRBJ2-7; D possibly corresponds to TRBD2 (5 bases). The CDR3 extends over 13 amino acids. Germline V gene lookup returns CDR1 SEHNR and CDR2 FQNEAQ (reference sequence). V lost 6 bases to trimming and J lost 6 bases, with 15 bases between them. This chain's CDR3 is CASSWRHPSEQYF. Here the CDR3 DNA reads TGTGCCAGCAGTTGGAGGCATCCCAGCGAGCAGTACTTC.

V and J are TRBV7-3 and TRBJ2-7, with D unresolved. V dropped 1 base and J dropped 6 bases, with 13 bases sitting between them. CDR1 and CDR2 (germline): SGHTA, FQGTGA. This CDR3 has 14 residues. CDR3 in amino acids: CASSLMAGPGEQYF. The CDR3 region has the DNA TGTGCCAGCAGCTTAATGGCAGGCCCTGGCGAGCAGTACTTC.